This T cell receptor (beta chain) was captured in a study of blood T cell repertoires in COVID-19. As for the study in general: Italy, Spain and the United States were the sources of the convalescent and acute COVID-19 samples.

Patients of the Seattle cohort, enrolled during active infection, were followed longitudinally. V shed 5 bases and J shed 8 bases, with 12 bases lying between them. The CDR3 length is 12 residues. From germline, CDR1 is SEHNR and CDR2 FQNEAQ (reference sequence). Per the study methods: Reference gene primer amplification gave estimated nucleated cell counts. Measured with immunoSEQ multiplex PCR; TCRdb has only the in-frame clones, and not every one. That table gives V, J and clone size, and the DNA gave D and trimming. The sample includes about 230,000 clones, just over 85% of them seen just once. This TCR was sampled from a man aged 45 to 65 with COVID-19, enrolled during active disease. The sequenced material came from peripheral blood. The gene calls are TRBV7-9 and TRBJ1-1, with D perhaps TRBD1 (6 bases). Here the CDR3 DNA reads TGTGCCAGCAGCCTCGACAGGATCGAAGCTTTCTTT. Amino acid sequence: CASSLDRIEAFF.